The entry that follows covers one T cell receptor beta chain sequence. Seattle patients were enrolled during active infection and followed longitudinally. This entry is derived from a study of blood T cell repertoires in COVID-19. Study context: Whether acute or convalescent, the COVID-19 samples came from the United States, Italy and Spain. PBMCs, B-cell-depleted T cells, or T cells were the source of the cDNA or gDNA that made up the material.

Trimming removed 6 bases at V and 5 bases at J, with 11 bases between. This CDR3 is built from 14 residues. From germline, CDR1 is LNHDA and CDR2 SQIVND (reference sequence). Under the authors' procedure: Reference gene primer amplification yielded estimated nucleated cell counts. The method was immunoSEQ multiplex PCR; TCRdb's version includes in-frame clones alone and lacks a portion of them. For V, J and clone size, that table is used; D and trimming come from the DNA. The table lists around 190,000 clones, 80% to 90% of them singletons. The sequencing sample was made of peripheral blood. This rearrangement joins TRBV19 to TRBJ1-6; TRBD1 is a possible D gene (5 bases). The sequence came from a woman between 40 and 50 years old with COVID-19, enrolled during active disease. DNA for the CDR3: TGTGCCAGTAGAGGGCCAGGGAATAATTCACCCCTCCACTTT. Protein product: CASRGPGNNSPLHF. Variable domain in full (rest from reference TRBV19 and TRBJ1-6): DGGITQSPKYLFRKEGQNVTLSCEQNLNHDAMYWYRQDPGQGLRLIYYSQIVNDFQKGDIAEGYSVSREKKESFPLTVTSAQKNPTAFYLCASRGPGNNSPLHFGNGTRLTVT.